This T cell receptor (beta chain) stems from a study of control samples from healthy donors and cancer patients. Produced via immunoSEQ multiplex PCR; TCRdb's table is partial and in-frame only. The sample holds under 200,000 clones, about 94% seen once. This TCR was sampled from a woman aged 40 to 55 in good health. The sequencing sample was made of blood.

The CDR3 loop is CASSYLVGGGNTEAFF. DNA of the CDR3: TGTGCCAGCAGTTACCTCGTCGGTGGGGGGAACACTGAAGCTTTCTTT. The V and J genes are TRBV6-5 and TRBJ1-1, with D possibly TRBD1 on 5 matching bases. The length of the CDR3 is 16 residues. V was cut by 2 bases and J by 1 base, with 14 bases left in between. CDR1 and CDR2 from the germline V gene are MNHEY and SVGAGI.